This TCR beta chain was identified during a study of early stage breast cancer tumors (dated by TCRdb to 2015 to 2018). Describing the broader study: Of the 15 to 20 invasive breast tumors, approximately 11 were found to be estrogen receptor-positive, progesterone receptor-positive and HER2-negative. Most of the 12 ER+/PR+/HER2- tumors were invasive ductal carcinomas, while the other four were invasive lobular carcinomas. A read coverage of roughly 10-fold per sample was achieved on average. Across all samples, 2,651,842 templates representing roughly 1 million unique clonotypes were detected.

Two independent genomic DNA replicates were amplified for each sample, with about 0.5 ug used for blood and about 1.5 ug for tumor or normal breast. TCRB sequencing of genomic DNA was carried out with the ImmunoSeq Intro kit according to the manufacturer's instructions. Multiplex PCR was run for around 33 cycles using proprietary primers and spike-in control sequences for absolute quantification. Single-end 150-bp reads were used to sequence an 87-bp fragment spanning the CDR3 plus the flanking V and J genes. Each lane of an Illumina MiSeq using version 3.0 chemistry carried seven multiplexed samples, with two replicates per sample. The paper's processing steps were these. Raw data were processed by the vendor's proprietary pipeline, with both replicates merged into one result per sample. Productive rearrangements sharing the V-gene family, CDR3 amino acid sequence and J-gene segment were defined as clonotypes. Clonality was computed as 1 minus the normalized Shannon entropy (Pielou evenness) of TCRB abundances. To estimate T cell density, the total number of templates was divided by the input cell count, which was inferred from how much DNA went in. Total repertoire diversity and clonality were estimated with Recon using default parameters. Clonotypes with over 0.1% abundance in tumor and at least 32-fold higher abundance in tumor than in normal breast were defined as tumor-enriched. TCRdb carries this immuneACCESS record with in-frame sequences only. Its versions omit some clonotypes, under half of them owing to an unresolved V gene in the studies checked, with the rest unexplained. That table furnishes V, J and clone size, whereas the DNA furnished D and trimming. This sample gives about 48,000 clones in total; 65% to 90% of them show up just once. Together, the top ten hold roughly 1.5% of the sample.

The study profiled bulk TCR beta-chain repertoires in matched peripheral blood, tumor and adjacent normal breast tissue taken from over 15 patients with early-stage breast cancer. Before surgery, about 4.5-11 mL of whole blood was collected into EDTA tubes and then processed within 2 hours. Ficoll-Paque centrifugation in SepMate-50 tubes was used to isolate peripheral blood mononuclear cells. For storage in liquid nitrogen, PBMCs were cryopreserved as aliquots of about 2 to 4 million cells in about 90% FBS with around 10% DMSO. The Qiagen AllPrep DNA/RNA Mini kit was used for genomic DNA extraction. Beyond this particular receptor, the publication reports: Sequencing bulk genomic DNA from unsorted cells could not capture chain pairing or functional markers like CD4, CD8 and FOXP3. Enriched TCRB sequences shared across patients were mostly commonly generated sequences, unlikely to play an important role in the tumor microenvironment. The small cohort size prevented analysis by tumor subtype. Compared with adjacent normal breast tissue, tumors had approximately 2.5-fold higher T cell density and higher clonality. Repertoires from blood and normal breast were more alike than repertoires from blood and tumor, and in about 90% of the 16 patients, comparing each tissue with blood separated tumor from normal.

CDR1 and CDR2 are drawn from the germline V gene (reference sequence): LNHDA, SQIVND. V and J lose 3 bases and 1 base, and a span of 15 bases separates them. The CDR3 covers 16 residues, taking in both the cysteine and the phenylalanine. Here the CDR3 DNA is all that survives: 48 bases in frame from base 1. Points on this clone: Its antigen is not yet known. No quality values exist for individual bases; no much larger clone is one base distant.

The chain couples TRBV19 to TRBJ2-5; the D gene assignment is perhaps TRBD1 or TRBD2, with each matching 6 bases. The sequenced material came from blood. The receptor comes from a person aged 50-59 years with breast cancer. Read as DNA, the sequence is TGTGCCAGTAGTATTATGGGGGGCCCAAGCCAAGAGACCCAGTACTTC. This codes for CASSIMGGPSQETQYF.